This T cell receptor beta chain appears in the sequencing data of a study of shared clonotypes between healthy human individuals. Looking at the study overall: CD4 naive and CD4 memory each took three plates per donor, while CD8 naive took two and CD8 memory one.

This clone was observed a single time. TCRdb's copy holds only in-frame clones and misses some; the assay was immunoSEQ multiplex PCR. The sample shows around 2.5 million clones, 80% to 95% of them seen only once. The germline gives CDR1 LNHDA, CDR2 SQIVND (reference sequence). V gave up 3 bases and J gave up 15 bases; unmatched junction bases: 8. There are 13 residues in the CDR3. The chain combines TRBV19 with TRBJ2-3; 11 nucleotides align to TRBD2. The receptor comes from a man between 18 and 35 years old in good health. Some clones in this sample may be carry-over from other donors' samples. The specimen was naive CD4+ T cells from PBMCs. Indicated subset: CD45RA+ positively selected. The DNA of the CDR3 is TGTGCCAGTAGTATTGGGACTAGCGGATCCCTTTATTTT. Its protein is CASSIGTSGSLYF.